This T cell receptor beta chain comes out of a study of identical twins. Unique molecular identifiers were present on the cDNA, and a universal primer site came from template switching. Each CDR3 protein gets one entry after TCRdb re-called the 5' RACE reads with MiXCR. Altogether approximately 260,000 distinct CDR3 sequences are present, about 8.9% being singletons, with the ten largest covering less than 4%. General study points: Modelling approaches yielded underestimates of out-of-frame TCR alpha sharing between monozygotic twins.

A word on this clonotype: The antigen remains undetermined.

These data were likewise used in another study, on yellow fever vaccine responses in identical twins.

This clonotype originated in a woman in her late teens or twenties in good health. The sequenced material came from CD8+ T cells sorted from blood.

The CDR3 nucleotides are TGTGCCAGCAGTGAAATGGGGGAGTCATCCCCTGGGGCCAACGTCCTGACTTTC. This gives the protein CASSEMGESSPGANVLTF. This rearrangement joins TRBV2 to TRBJ2-6; D tentatively fits TRBD1 or TRBD2 (5 bases each). The CDR3 has 18 amino acids. The V gene lost 2 bases and the J gene lost 2 bases, with 16 bases spanning the gap. Germline V gene data show CDR1 as SNHLY and CDR2 as FYNNEI.